This TCR beta chain emerged from a study of T cell responses to AZD1222 COVID-19 vaccine. Overall study findings and caveats: Per reports, nearly half of all spike-specific TCRs target regions that are unmutated in variants. Only a handful of AZD1222 recipients, six or seven in all, had baseline seropositivity. The sample set comprised mostly white British donors with more females, and clonal diversity was possibly underestimated.

Produced via immunoSEQ multiplex PCR; TCRdb's table is partial and in-frame only. This sample yields tens of thousands of clones, of which about 85% are seen a single time; more than 3.5% belongs to the top ten. Notes on this clone: No antigen is known for it.

The source was peripheral blood, collected 28 days after the second AZD1222 dose. The TCR comes from an adult who received the AZD1222 COVID-19 vaccine.

The CDR3 bases are TGCAGCGCAGGAGGACACGAGAACACTGAAGCTTTCTTT. The encoded protein is CSAGGHENTEAFF. The rearrangement links TRBV29-1 to TRBJ1-1; D may be TRBD1 (5 bases). Between the trimmed V and J ends, which lost 7 bases and 1 base, there was a span of 13 bases. Germline V CDR1 and CDR2: SQVTM, ANQGSEA. This CDR3 spans 13 amino acids.